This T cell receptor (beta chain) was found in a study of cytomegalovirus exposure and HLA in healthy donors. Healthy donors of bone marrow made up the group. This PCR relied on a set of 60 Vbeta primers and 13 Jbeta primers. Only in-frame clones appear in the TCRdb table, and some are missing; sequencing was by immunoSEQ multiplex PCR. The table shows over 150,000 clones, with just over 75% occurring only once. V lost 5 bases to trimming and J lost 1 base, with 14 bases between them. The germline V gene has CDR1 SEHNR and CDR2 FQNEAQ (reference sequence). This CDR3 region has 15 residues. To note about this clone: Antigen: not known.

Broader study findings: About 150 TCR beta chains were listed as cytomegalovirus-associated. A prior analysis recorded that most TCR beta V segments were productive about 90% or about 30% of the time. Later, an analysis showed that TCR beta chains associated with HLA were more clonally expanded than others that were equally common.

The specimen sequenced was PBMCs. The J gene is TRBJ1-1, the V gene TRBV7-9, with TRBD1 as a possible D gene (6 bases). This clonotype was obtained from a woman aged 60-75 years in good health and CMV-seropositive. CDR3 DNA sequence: TGTGCCAGCAGCCCCTATGGACAGTCGAACACTGAAGCTTTCTTT. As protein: CASSPYGQSNTEAFF. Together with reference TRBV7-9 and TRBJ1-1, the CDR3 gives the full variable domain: DTGVSQNPRHKITKRGQNVTFRCDPISEHNRLYWYRQTLGQGPEFLTYFQNEAQLEKSRLLSDRFSAERPKGSFSTLEIQRTEQGDSAMYLCASSPYGQSNTEAFFGQGTRLTVV.